The 13 T cell receptor beta chains below come from one sample, sequenced in a study of identifying expanded T cells in peripheral blood. Sequencing was performed with immunoSEQ multiplex PCR; in TCRdb, only in-frame clones are kept and a portion is missing. The sample lists 100,000 or so clones, approximately 90% occurring once. Sequencing was done on a sample of blood. All receptors come from a person between 18 and 75 years old in good health.

The chain uses TRBV6-5 and TRBJ2-2; no definite D call. Germline-derived CDR1 and CDR2 are MNHEY and SVGAGI. The V gene lost 2 bases and the J gene lost 0 bases, with 10 bases spanning the gap. The CDR3 has 16 amino acids. CDR3 residues: CASSYAVGTNTGELFF. For the CDR3, the DNA is TGTGCCAGCAGTTACGCAGTTGGGACGAACACCGGGGAGCTGTTTTTT.

The chain combines TRBV7-8 with TRBJ2-7, with D hard to call. V shed 0 bases and J shed 4 bases, with 7 bases lying between them. CDR3 size: 13 residues. Germline CDR1 is SGHVS and CDR2 is FQNEAQ. The CDR3 bases are TGTGCCAGCAGCTTAGCAGGCCAATACGAGCAGTACTTC. As protein: CASSLAGQYEQYF.

In DNA, the CDR3 is TGTGCCAGCAGCTTGGGTCAGGCGATAGAGACCCAGTACTTC. This sequence encodes CASSLGQAIETQYF. This chain uses TRBV7-9 with TRBJ2-5; D ambiguous. The germline gives CDR1 SEHNR, CDR2 FQNEAQ (reference sequence). The CDR3 totals 14 residues. Trimming removed 3 bases from V and 4 bases from J, with 12 bases in between.

This chain joins TRBV5-1 and TRBJ2-3, with a possible D match to TRBD2 (5 bases). V was trimmed by 3 bases and J by 2 bases, leaving 10 bases between them. This CDR3 region has 14 residues. Germline CDR1 is SGHRS and CDR2 is YFSETQ. The DNA for the CDR3 is TGCGCCAGCAGCTGGGAGAAGGTCACAGATACGCAGTATTTT. Translating it yields CASSWEKVTDTQYF.

This clone was recorded only once. This chain joins TRBV11-3 and TRBJ2-3, with TRBD2 as a possible D gene (6 bases). The CDR3 is 14 residues long. V was cut by 1 base and J by 6 bases, with 11 bases left in between. Germline V gives CDR1 SGHNT, CDR2 YENEEA. CDR3 bases: TGTGCCAGCAGCTTAGGCGGGGCAGGGGATACGCAGTATTTT. This codes for CASSLGGAGDTQYF.

This clone is a singleton in its sample. The CDR3 bases are TGTGCCAGCAGTCCCCGGAAGGGAGGGACACCCACTTACGAGCAGTACTTC. Translating gives CASSPRKGGTPTYEQYF. This chain joins TRBV27 and TRBJ2-7, with a tentative D call TRBD2 (7 bases). The CDR3 length is 17 residues. Germline V lookup: CDR1 MNHEY, CDR2 SMNVEV (reference sequence). The V end was cut by 5 bases, the J end by 4 bases, with 24 bases between.

The chain couples TRBV5-5 to TRBJ1-5; D is unclear. The CDR3 totals 16 residues. Trimming pared 0 bases from V and 0 bases from J, leaving 10 bases between. CDR1 is SGHKS, CDR2 YYEKEE, per germline (reference sequence). The CDR3 bases are TGTGCCAGCAGCTTGGCTGGCGGGAATAGCAATCAGCCCCAGCATTTT. Protein product: CASSLAGGNSNQPQHF.

This clone was picked up one time. The chain recombines TRBV4-2 with TRBJ1-2, with 10 bases identical to TRBD1. With V trimmed by 6 bases and J by 3 bases, 4 bases remained unmatched. Looked up from germline, CDR1 is LGHNA and CDR2 is YNFKEQ. The CDR3 sequence is 14 residues long. For the CDR3, the DNA is TGTGCCAGCAGGCCGGGACAGGGGTACTATGGCTACACCTTC. It specifies CASRPGQGYYGYTF.

A few counts support this clone. V gene TRBV4-2 combines with J gene TRBJ1-2; tentatively, D is TRBD1 (5 bases). Between the trimmed V and J ends, which lost 4 bases and 6 bases, there was a span of 12 bases. Germline V gene data show CDR1 as LGHNA and CDR2 as YNFKEQ. The CDR3 runs 13 residues. This chain's CDR3 is CASSPQVRDGYTF. For the CDR3, the DNA is TGTGCCAGCAGCCCACAGGTCAGGGATGGCTACACCTTC.

The rearrangement links TRBV11-2 to TRBJ2-7, with TRBD1 identical over 9 bases. The V gene end was trimmed by 5 bases and the J gene end by 5 bases; junction bases not matched to a gene: 10. The CDR3 is 15 amino acids. CDR1 and CDR2 (germline): SGHAT, FQNNGV. The CDR3 spells CASSPTGGGTHEQYF. The CDR3 bases are TGTGCCAGCAGCCCGACAGGGGGTGGCACCCACGAGCAGTACTTC. Variable domain in full (rest from reference TRBV11-2 and TRBJ2-7): EAGVAQSPRYKIIEKRQSVAFWCNPISGHATLYWYQQILGQGPKLLIQFQNNGVVDDSQLPKDRFSAERLKGVDSTLKIQPAKLEDSAVYLCASSPTGGGTHEQYFGPGTRLTVT.

The rearrangement links TRBV6-6 to TRBJ1-6; D is undetermined. This CDR3 is built from 16 residues. Per the germline V gene, CDR1 is MNHNY and CDR2 is SVGAGI (reference sequence). The V and J ends lost 6 bases and 2 bases respectively, with 14 bases between them. Written as DNA, the CDR3 is TGTGCCAGCAGAAGAGGGATGGATGCCTATAATTCACCCCTCCACTTT. This encodes CASRRGMDAYNSPLHF.

The chain has TRBV9 and TRBJ1-2, with D maybe TRBD1 (6 bases). CDR1 SGDLS and CDR2 YYNGEE come from the germline V gene. This CDR3 has 12 amino acids. The V end lost 3 bases, the J end lost 13 bases, and 16 bases lay between the germline ends. The CDR3 region is CASSASRTVPTF. CDR3 sequence (DNA): TGTGCCAGCAGCGCCTCGAGGACAGTCCCCACCTTC. Drawing the rest from reference TRBV9 and TRBJ1-2, the complete variable domain is DSGVTQTPKHLITATGQRVTLRCSPRSGDLSVYWYQQSLDQGLQFLIQYYNGEERAKGNILERFSAQQFPDLHSELNLSSLELGDSALYFCASSASRTVPTFGSGTRLTVV.

The rearrangement links TRBV25-1 to TRBJ1-2; unclear D gene. Germline V gives CDR1 MGHDK, CDR2 SYGVNS. The CDR3 has 12 amino acids. V was trimmed by 5 bases and J by 3 bases, leaving 7 bases between them. The CDR3 loop is CASSFQDYGYTF. For the CDR3, the DNA is TGTGCCAGCAGTTTTCAGGACTATGGCTACACCTTC.